The 7 T cell receptor beta chains below all came from one sample that was sequenced in a study of blood T cells in healthy people across ages. Together with a sample-barcoded 5' primer, a J-beta primer mix was included in a second PCR lasting about 6 to 11 cycles. Each CDR3 protein is one row after TCRdb ran MiXCR on the 5' RACE reads. The sample lists some 1.8 million distinct CDR3 sequences, 39% occurring once. The source material was blood. All receptors come from a human donor in good health.

This chain joins TRBV20-1 and TRBJ2-3, with 8 bases fitting TRBD2. V gave up 5 bases and J gave up 4 bases; unmatched junction bases: 8. Germline lookup yields CDR1 DFQATT and CDR2 SNEGSKA (reference sequence). This CDR3 contains 14 residues. The CDR3 loop is CSAGRAGGSDTQYF. As DNA, the CDR3 is TGCAGTGCTGGGAGGGCGGGGGGCTCAGATACGCAGTATTTT.

This clonotype was counted only a few times. The rearrangement links TRBV5-1 to TRBJ2-6; tentatively, D is TRBD1 (6 bases). Germline V gene lookup returns CDR1 SGHRS and CDR2 YFSETQ. This CDR3 comprises 17 residues. The germline V and J ends were trimmed by 7 bases and 0 bases, with 17 bases remaining between them. In DNA form, the CDR3 reads TGCGCCAGCCTTGGGTTGGGACAAAGCTCTGGGGCCAACGTCCTGACTTTC. This translates into CASLGLGQSSGANVLTF.

The chain couples TRBV7-9 to TRBJ2-7; no firm D call. This CDR3 has 13 residues. Looked up from germline, CDR1 is SEHNR and CDR2 is FQNEAQ (reference sequence). Trimming shortened V by 4 bases and J by 2 bases, and 9 bases separated the two germline ends. CDR3 amino acids: CASSSLPAYEQYF. CDR3 DNA: TGTGCCAGCAGCTCCCTGCCGGCCTACGAGCAGTACTTC.

The gene calls are TRBV7-2 and TRBJ1-1; the D gene is possibly TRBD1 (5 bases). Germline values: CDR1 SGHTA, CDR2 FQGNSA. Trimming pared 5 bases from V and 0 bases from J, leaving 13 bases between. CDR3 length: 15 amino acids. CDR3 sequence (DNA): TGTGCCAGCAGCCCGGGGGGGTTCCTGAACACTGAAGCTTTCTTT. This translates into CASSPGGFLNTEAFF.

The table lists this clonotype with a few counts. As DNA, the CDR3 is TGTGCCAGCAGCTGGCGGACGCAACAAGAGACCCAGTACTTC. Its protein is CASSWRTQQETQYF. V usage is TRBV7-2 and J usage is TRBJ2-5; D not certain. The CDR3 consists of 14 residues. Germline V gene data show CDR1 as SGHTA and CDR2 as FQGNSA. V was clipped by 4 bases and J by 2 bases, with 11 bases between them.

This chain joins TRBV7-2 and TRBJ1-5; unclear D gene. CDR3 length: 14 residues. V shed 1 base and J shed 11 bases, with 15 bases lying between them. Germline values: CDR1 SGHTA, CDR2 FQGNSA. For the CDR3, the DNA is TGTGCCAGCAGCTTAGGCAGGAGCCGACGAGCCCAGCATTTT. Translation: CASSLGRSRRAQHF.

This chain uses TRBV20-1 with TRBJ1-2, with 12 bases lining up with TRBD1. Germline CDR1 reads DFQATT; CDR2 reads SNEGSKA (reference sequence). The ends lost 0 bases at V and 6 bases at J; junction bases unmatched: 5. The CDR3 length is 15 residues. This CDR3 reads CSARDRDRGRDGYTF. Written as DNA, the CDR3 is TGCAGTGCTAGAGACCGGGACAGGGGGCGGGATGGCTACACCTTC.